These T cell receptor beta chains were read from a single sample in a study of shared clonotypes between healthy human individuals. The data were produced by immunoSEQ multiplex PCR, yet TCRdb's version contains in-frame clones alone and is incomplete. The sample gives about 610,000 clones, about 97% of which show up once; less than 0.065% is in the top ten. The sample comprised naive CD4+ T cells sorted from blood. The receptors derive from a woman in her 30s in good health. Both conserved end residues are part of each CDR3. Fields, in order: V gene, clone size, D gene, J gene, CDR3 DNA, CDR3 protein. The D gene is left open where the match is weak. Size values are once, few and many counts, or a class for expanded clones, and some rows have none.

>TRBV5-4|once|.|TRBJ2-3
TGTGCCAGCAGCCAAGTCCCGGGAGTAGATACGCAGTATTTT
CASSQVPGVDTQYF
>TRBV6-6|.|TRBD2|TRBJ2-7
TGTGCCAGCAGTTCCATCCGTTCGGGGGGCTACGAGCAGTACTTC
CASSSIRSGGYEQYF
>TRBV6-5|.|TRBD2|TRBJ2-7
TGTGCCAGCAGACTAGCGATCACCTACGAGCAGTACTTC
CASRLAITYEQYF
>TRBV5-1|once|TRBD2|TRBJ2-1
TGCGCCAGCATGTTATTCGGGACTAGCGGGAGCCATGAGCAGTTCTTC
CASMLFGTSGSHEQFF
>TRBV11-2|.|.|TRBJ1-2
TGTGCCAGCAGCCCCGGCCGGTTCAACTATGGCTACACCTTC
CASSPGRFNYGYTF
>TRBV7-9|.|TRBD2|TRBJ2-3
TGTGCCAGCAGCTTTCCCGCTAGCGGGGTCACAGATACGCAGTATTTT
CASSFPASGVTDTQYF
>TRBV5-4|.|.|TRBJ1-2
TGTGCCAGCAGCTTGCTAAGTGTCAATAACTATGGCTACACCTTC
CASSLLSVNNYGYTF
>TRBV15|.|TRBD1|TRBJ2-2
TGTGCCACCGGACAGGAGACATATACCGGGGAGCTGTTTTTT
CATGQETYTGELFF
>TRBV27|.|TRBD1|TRBJ2-7
TGTGCCAGCAGTCGGGACAGGGGCGGCGAGCAGTACTTC
CASSRDRGGEQYF
>TRBV9|.|TRBD1|TRBJ1-6
TGTGCCAGCAACGTAGGACAGGTGGATTCACCCCTCCACTTT
CASNVGQVDSPLHF
>TRBV18|.|TRBD2|TRBJ2-1
TGTGCCAGCTCACCACCTAGGGGGACTAGCGGTTACAATGAGCAGTTCTTC
CASSPPRGTSGYNEQFF
>TRBV28|.|.|TRBJ1-2
TGTGCCAGCAGTTTTCCCCTTGAAGGCTACACCTTC
CASSFPLEGYTF
>TRBV28|.|.|TRBJ1-2
TGTGCCAGCAATTTCCGAGGGGCGAATGGCTACACCTTC
CASNFRGANGYTF
>TRBV14|.|TRBD1|TRBJ1-2
TGTGCCAGCAGCCAGCATTACAGGGGACTTAACTATGGCTACACCTTC
CASSQHYRGLNYGYTF
>TRBV7-2|once|.|TRBJ2-7
TGTGCCAGCAGCTTAGTCAGGTCCCATTTCGGCACCTACGAGCAGTACTTC
CASSLVRSHFGTYEQYF
>TRBV5-4|.|.|TRBJ1-5
TGTGCCAGCAGCTTGGGAGGGAGCAATCAGCCCCAGCATTTT
CASSLGGSNQPQHF
>TRBV2|.|.|TRBJ1-2
TGTGCCAGCACCCTAAGGGCCGAGACCTATGGCTACACCTTC
CASTLRAETYGYTF
>TRBV20-1|.|.|TRBJ2-7
TGCAGTGCTAGGCCGGAGTACGAGCAGTACTTC
CSARPEYEQYF
>TRBV27|.|.|TRBJ2-6
TGTGCCAGCAGTATTTATCATTCTGGGGCCAACGTCCTGACTTTC
CASSIYHSGANVLTF
>TRBV13|.|TRBD1|TRBJ1-4
TGTGCCAGCAGCCGACGACAGGGAGAAGAAAAACTGTTTTTT
CASSRRQGEEKLFF
>TRBV21-1|.|.|TRBJ2-2
TGTGCCAGCAGCAAAGTCTTTTACAGAGGCACCGGGGAGCTGTTTTTT
CASSKVFYRGTGELFF
>TRBV5-1|few|TRBD1|TRBJ1-2
TGCGCCAGCAGAACGACAGGGGATTACGGCTACACCTTC
CASRTTGDYGYTF
>TRBV19|.|TRBD2|TRBJ2-7
TGTGCCAGTAGTACAACTAGCGGGATCTACGAGCAGTACTTC
CASSTTSGIYEQYF
>TRBV4-1|.|.|TRBJ2-1
TGCGCCAGCAGCCAACTTCTCGGGGGACGAGGGGTAGCGAATGAGCAGTTCTTC
CASSQLLGGRGVANEQFF
>TRBV27|.|TRBD1|TRBJ2-3
TGTGCCAGCAGCTTTACAGGGGGCGAGACAGATACGCAGTATTTT
CASSFTGGETDTQYF
>TRBV2|.|TRBD2|TRBJ2-3
TGTGCCAGCTTTAGCGGGATTAGCACAGATACGCAGTATTTT
CASFSGISTDTQYF
>TRBV15|.|.|TRBJ2-1
TGTGCCACCAGCAGAGATTACGAATCCTACAATGAGCAGTTCTTC
CATSRDYESYNEQFF
>TRBV29-1|once|.|TRBJ2-5
TGCAGCGTGCGACCAGAAGAGACCCAGTACTTC
CSVRPEETQYF
>TRBV30|.|TRBD1|TRBJ1-6
TGTGCCTGGAGGTTAGGGGGCAAGTCCTATAATTCACCCCTCCACTTT
CAWRLGGKSYNSPLHF
>TRBV5-1|.|.|TRBJ1-4
TGCGCCAGCAGCCCGAACGGGCAGGGGAATGAAAAACTGTTTTTT
CASSPNGQGNEKLFF
>TRBV11-2|.|.|TRBJ2-5
TGTGCCAGCAGCCCCCAGCTAGCGGAGACCCAGTACTTC
CASSPQLAETQYF
>TRBV6-5|.|.|TRBJ2-2
TGTGCCACCCGGAAAAACAGGGACACCGGGGAGCTGTTTTTT
CATRKNRDTGELFF
>TRBV29-1|.|.|TRBJ2-1
TGCAGCGTCCAAGAGGCCAATGAGCAGTTCTTC
CSVQEANEQFF
>TRBV28|.|.|TRBJ2-6
TGTGCCAGCAGGACGCAACATGCCGATACTGGGGCCAACGTCCTGACTTTC
CASRTQHADTGANVLTF
>TRBV19|.|TRBD2|TRBJ2-3
TGTGCCAGTACCCTCGGGAGGACTGGAACAGATACGCAGTATTTT
CASTLGRTGTDTQYF
>TRBV5-1|.|.|TRBJ2-3
TGCGCCAGCAGCTTGGGTGTGGCGGCGGGCTACACAGATACGCAGTATTTT
CASSLGVAAGYTDTQYF
>TRBV10-3|.|TRBD1|TRBJ1-5
TGTGCCATCAGTGAGTCTGACAGGGACCAGCCCCAGCATTTT
CAISESDRDQPQHF
>TRBV28|.|.|TRBJ1-5
TGTGCCAGCAGCCGAGGGATTCAGCCCCAGCATTTT
CASSRGIQPQHF
>TRBV6-5|.|.|TRBJ2-1
TGTGCCAGCAGGCGGCAGACTAGAAGGTCTGAGCAGTTCTTC
CASRRQTRRSEQFF
>TRBV6-6|.|.|TRBJ2-7
TGTGCCAGCAGTTACTTTAAGCGAAACGAGCAGTACTTC
CASSYFKRNEQYF
>TRBV5-1|.|.|TRBJ1-2
TGCGCCAGCAGCGGGAGGAGTGTCTATGGCTACACCTTC
CASSGRSVYGYTF
>TRBV6-6|.|.|TRBJ2-7
TGTGCCAGCAGAACCGGGGAGGGGGGCTACGAGCAGTACTTC
CASRTGEGGYEQYF
>TRBV7-2|.|.|TRBJ1-3
TGTGCCAGCAGCTTAGCCGGACGGACCTCTGGAAACACCATATATTTT
CASSLAGRTSGNTIYF